The 20 T cell receptor beta chains given below trace back to one sample, sequenced in a study of blood T cell repertoires in COVID-19. TCRdb's copy holds only in-frame clones and misses some; the assay was immunoSEQ multiplex PCR. Of fewer than 55,000 clones in the sample, around 88% were seen once. Sequences were obtained from peripheral blood. The receptors here all came from a woman between 55 and 75 years old with acute or convalescent COVID-19.

The J gene is TRBJ2-3, the V gene TRBV5-6; perhaps TRBD2 as D (6 bases). This CDR3 region has 12 residues. Germline V gene lookup returns CDR1 SGHDT and CDR2 YYEEEE. V was pared by 3 bases and J by 6 bases, with 8 bases between. Here the CDR3 reads CASSYGGDTQYF. The CDR3 DNA sequence: TGTGCCAGCAGCTATGGGGGGGATACGCAGTATTTT.

The rearrangement uses TRBV4-1 and TRBJ1-1; 8 positions agree with TRBD1. The CDR3 is 17 residues long. The V gene's germline CDR1 is MGHRA and CDR2 YSYEKL. J gave up 1 base and V 4 bases, and 11 bases lay outside the gene matches. This CDR3 is CASSPIRWTGRNTEAFF. CDR3 DNA: TGCGCCAGCAGCCCAATTCGATGGACAGGGAGGAACACTGAAGCTTTCTTT.

V usage is TRBV7-2 and J usage is TRBJ1-1, with unresolved D. Trimming left V 4 bases short and J 4 bases short, with 13 bases between. Germline values: CDR1 SGHTA, CDR2 FQGNSA. The CDR3 totals 14 residues. The CDR3 loop is CASSSSTLGTEAFF. In DNA form, the CDR3 reads TGTGCCAGCAGCTCCTCGACACTGGGCACTGAAGCTTTCTTT. Complete variable domain (other parts from reference TRBV7-2 and TRBJ1-1): GAGVSQSPSNKVTEKGKDVELRCDPISGHTALYWYRQSLGQGLEFLIYFQGNSAPDKSGLPSDRFSAERTGGSVSTLTIQRTQQEDSAVYLCASSSSTLGTEAFFGQGTRLTVV.

This clone came up once. The chain joins TRBV27 to TRBJ1-2; 12 nucleotides align to TRBD1. The CDR3 runs to 17 residues. Unmatched junction bases numbered 9, after V lost 4 bases and J lost 3 bases. CDR1 MNHEY and CDR2 SMNVEV come from the germline V gene (reference sequence). This chain's CDR3 is CASSSRPGTGGDYGYTF. The CDR3 DNA follows: TGTGCCAGCAGTTCGCGCCCCGGGACAGGGGGCGACTATGGCTACACCTTC.

V and J are TRBV7-9 and TRBJ1-1; tentative D call: TRBD1 (5 bases). The V end was cut by 1 base, the J end by 11 bases, with 14 bases between. Germline CDR1 reads SEHNR; CDR2 reads FQNEAQ (reference sequence). The CDR3 length is 13 residues. The CDR3 here is CASSLVTAPLAFF. The CDR3 DNA reads as TGTGCCAGCAGCTTAGTGACAGCTCCTCTCGCTTTCTTT.

This chain connects TRBV5-1 to TRBJ1-4; D gene uncertain. The germline V and J ends were trimmed by 2 bases and 0 bases, with 5 bases remaining between them. This CDR3 spans 14 amino acids. Looked up from germline, CDR1 is SGHRS and CDR2 is YFSETQ. DNA of the CDR3: TGCGCCAGCAGCTTTTATGCAACTAATGAAAAACTGTTTTTT. Its translation is CASSFYATNEKLFF.

The chain couples TRBV18 to TRBJ1-4; D remains unclear. The ends were cut back, 6 bases at V and 6 bases at J, with 5 bases in the middle. The germline V gene has CDR1 KGHSH and CDR2 LQKENI. The CDR3 is made up of 11 amino acids. The CDR3 sequence: CASSGDEKLFF. CDR3 nucleotide sequence: TGTGCCAGCTCGGGAGATGAAAAACTGTTTTTT.

The gene calls are TRBV7-2 and TRBJ1-2; D gene ambiguous. The CDR3 is 15 amino acids. Looked up from germline, CDR1 is SGHTA and CDR2 is FQGNSA. Trimming took 1 base from V and 5 from J, leaving 14 bases between them. The CDR3 DNA reads TGTGCCAGCAGCTTAGACAGAGGAGGACGATATGGCTACACCTTC. Translation: CASSLDRGGRYGYTF.

The chain couples TRBV5-1 to TRBJ1-4; 8 bases line up with TRBD1. The CDR3 contains 24 residues. Looked up from germline, CDR1 is SGHRS and CDR2 is YFSETQ. Trimming cost V 2 bases and J 0 bases; bases outside gene matches: 27. In nucleotides, the CDR3 is TGCGCCAGCAGCTTAGTCACCGGGACAGGAGGTATTTCAGACCCAAGAACAACTAATGAAAAACTGTTTTTT. This codes for CASSLVTGTGGISDPRTTNEKLFF.

The V call is TRBV6-1, the J call TRBJ1-5; D possibly corresponds to TRBD1 (6 bases). Germline CDR1 and CDR2: MNHNS and SASEGT. The CDR3 covers 18 residues. V was shortened by 4 bases and J by 0 bases, with 19 bases between the two germline ends. Written as DNA, the CDR3 is TGTGCCAGCAGTGGGCTAATGGGGGCAAGATATAGCAATCAGCCCCAGCATTTT. This gives the protein CASSGLMGARYSNQPQHF.

The gene calls are TRBV20-1 and TRBJ1-2; TRBD1 matches 8 bases. Trimming took 3 bases from V and 8 from J; bases not matched to a gene: 2. Germline CDR1 and CDR2: DFQATT and SNEGSKA (reference sequence). The CDR3 consists of 11 residues. The DNA of the CDR3 is TGCAGTGCTAGGACAGGGGACGGCTACACCTTC. It translates to CSARTGDGYTF.

The chain combines TRBV24-1 with TRBJ2-1; 7 bases fit TRBD2. Germline-derived CDR1 and CDR2 are KGHDR and SFDVKD. Trimming at V came to 0 bases and at J to 3 bases, leaving 4 bases not matched to a gene. The length of the CDR3 is 16 residues. CDR3 region: CATSDLAGADYNEQFF. CDR3 DNA: TGTGCCACCAGTGATTTGGCGGGAGCGGACTACAATGAGCAGTTCTTC.

The rearrangement uses TRBV10-3 and TRBJ2-7, with a tentative D call TRBD2 (6 bases). Trimming left V 7 bases short and J 2 bases short, with 12 bases between. The CDR3 spans 13 residues. Germline loops: CDR1 ENHRY, CDR2 SYGVKD. CDR3 protein: CAIMDGLTYEQYF. Here the CDR3 DNA reads TGTGCCATCATGGACGGACTAACCTACGAGCAGTACTTC.

The chain links TRBV5-5 to TRBJ2-5; D unclear. The CDR3 consists of 14 residues. V was pared by 5 bases and J by 0 bases, with 11 bases between. Germline V lookup: CDR1 SGHKS, CDR2 YYEKEE (reference sequence). The CDR3 DNA is TGTGCCAGCAGGTCCAGGATGTACCAAGAGACCCAGTACTTC. It translates to CASRSRMYQETQYF.

The chain recombines TRBV15 with TRBJ1-1, with D possibly matching TRBD1 (5 bases). Looked up from germline, CDR1 is LNHNV and CDR2 is YYDKDF (reference sequence). V was shortened by 11 bases and J by 4 bases, with 17 bases between the two germline ends. CDR3 length equals 13 residues. The CDR3 reads CAAAGASSTEAFF. In nucleotides, the CDR3 is TGTGCCGCCGCTGGGGCCTCTAGCACTGAAGCTTTCTTT.

The chain is built from TRBV20-1 and TRBJ2-1; 8 nucleotides match TRBD1. Germline V gives CDR1 DFQATT, CDR2 SNEGSKA (reference sequence). With 3 bases clipped from V and 7 bases from J, the junction kept 8 bases outside the gene matches. The CDR3 is 14 residues long. The CDR3 coding sequence is TGCAGTGCTAGTCTGCAGGGGGCGCGAAATGAGCAGTTCTTC. Translated, it gives CSASLQGARNEQFF.

V usage is TRBV13 and J usage is TRBJ2-7; the match to TRBD1 covers 7 bases. V trimming: 5 bases; J trimming: 5 bases; junction bases outside the gene matches: 3. The CDR3 extends over 12 amino acids. In germline, CDR1 is PRHDT, CDR2 FYEKMQ (reference sequence). DNA of the CDR3: TGTGCCAGCAGCCTTACAGGGGACGAGCAGTACTTC. This gives the protein CASSLTGDEQYF.

J is TRBJ1-1 and V is TRBV19, with D perhaps TRBD1 (6 bases). Germline CDR1 is LNHDA and CDR2 is SQIVND (reference sequence). The CDR3 covers 13 residues. Trimming shortened V by 6 bases and J by 5 bases, and 13 bases separated the two germline ends. The chain's CDR3 is CASSSDSRTEAFF. The CDR3 DNA follows: TGTGCCAGTAGCTCGGACAGCCGAACTGAAGCTTTCTTT.

This sequence joins TRBV6-2 or TRBV6-3 and TRBJ2-7; 9 bases agree with TRBD1. Germline trimming cut 6 bases from V and 4 bases from J; bases unmatched to any gene: 7. CDR3 length equals 14 residues. CDR1 and CDR2 (germline): MNHEY, SVGEGT. CDR3: CASRYRGQGYEQYF. CDR3 DNA sequence: TGTGCCAGCAGGTACAGGGGGCAAGGTTACGAGCAGTACTTC.

This clone has a handful of counts. The V and J genes are TRBV5-6 and TRBJ2-6; D perhaps matches TRBD1 (6 bases). Germline-derived CDR1 and CDR2 are SGHDT and YYEEEE. V lost 4 bases and J lost 0, with 8 bases in between. The length of the CDR3 is 15 residues. The CDR3 bases are TGTGCCAGCAGCCAGGGGTTCTCTGGGGCCAACGTCCTGACTTTC. This translates into CASSQGFSGANVLTF.